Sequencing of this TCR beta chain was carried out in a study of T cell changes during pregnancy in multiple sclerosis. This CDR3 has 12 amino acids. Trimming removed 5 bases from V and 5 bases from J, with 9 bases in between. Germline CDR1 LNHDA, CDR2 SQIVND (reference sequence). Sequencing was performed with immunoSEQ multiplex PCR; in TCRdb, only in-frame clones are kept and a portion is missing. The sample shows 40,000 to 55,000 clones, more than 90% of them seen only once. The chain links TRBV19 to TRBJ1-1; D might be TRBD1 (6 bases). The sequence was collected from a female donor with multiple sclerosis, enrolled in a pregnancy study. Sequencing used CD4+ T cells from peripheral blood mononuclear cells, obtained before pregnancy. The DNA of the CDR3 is TGTGCCAGTAGTCGAACAGGGACTGAAGCTTTCTTT. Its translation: CASSRTGTEAFF.